The present T cell receptor beta chain was sequenced within a study of CD8+CD57+ T cells in acquired aplastic anemia. In the study overall: As sequenced from healthy donors, CD4+ cells averaged about 9.8 million reads.

Broader study findings: Patients and controls had in common twenty-nine CD8+ CDR3 sequences.

In this sample, this clonotype turned up many times. The antigen remains undetermined. TCR beta VDJ combinations and CDR3 sequences were profiled from genomic DNA. TCRdb recomputed calls from the reads with MiXCR, one row per CDR3 protein. Of over 150,000 distinct CDR3 sequences in the sample, approximately 44% were seen once. The V and J ends lost 2 bases and 5 bases, in that order; junction bases with no gene match: 1. The germline CDR1 and CDR2 sequences are MGHRA and YSYEKL. CDR3 length equals 13 residues. The V and J genes are TRBV4-1 and TRBJ2-7; 9 nucleotides match TRBD1. The sequence was collected from a human donor in good health. The sample taken for sequencing was sorted CD4+, CD8+, or CD8+CD57+ T cells (not recorded which) from PBMCs. DNA for the CDR3: TGCGCCAGCAGCCAACGGACAGGGGACGAGCAGTACTTC. Its translation: CASSQRTGDEQYF.